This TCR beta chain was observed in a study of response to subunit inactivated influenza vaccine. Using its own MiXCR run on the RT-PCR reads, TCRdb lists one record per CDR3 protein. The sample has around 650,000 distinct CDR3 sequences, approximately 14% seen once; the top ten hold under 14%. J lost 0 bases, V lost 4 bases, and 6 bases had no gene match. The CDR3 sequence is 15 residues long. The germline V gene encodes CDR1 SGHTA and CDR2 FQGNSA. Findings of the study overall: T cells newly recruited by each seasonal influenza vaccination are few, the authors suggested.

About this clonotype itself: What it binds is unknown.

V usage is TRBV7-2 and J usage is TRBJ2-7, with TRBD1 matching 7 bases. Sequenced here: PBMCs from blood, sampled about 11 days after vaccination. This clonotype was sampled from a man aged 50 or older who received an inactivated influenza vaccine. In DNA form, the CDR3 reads TGTGCCAGCAGCTCGAGGGGGCCCAGCTCCTACGAGCAGTACTTC. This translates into CASSSRGPSSYEQYF.